Sequencing of this T cell receptor beta chain was carried out in a study of technical replicates of blood from several donors (dated by TCRdb to the late 2010s). CDR1 and CDR2 are read off the germline V gene as MRHNA and SNTAGT. V lost 3 bases and J lost 4 bases, and the count of bases not matched to a germline gene is 10. From its cysteine to its phenylalanine, the CDR3 spans 16 amino acids. The kept DNA is CDR3 alone, 48 bases in frame from the first base. As concerns this clone: The target of this receptor is not known. Base quality data are lacking; no much larger clone is found one base away.

The library came from the immunoSEQ multiplex PCR assay. In its TCRdb copy, this immuneACCESS table keeps in-frame sequences only and misses some clones. Where compared with another copy, unresolved V genes explain less than half of these, and the others have no known cause. The sample data list some 80,000 clones, and about 97% of these were observed just once. The top ten constitute about 0.31% of the sample. This sequence uses TRBV6-4 and TRBJ1-1; 8 bases in the junction line up with TRBD1. The sequence came from a human donor in good health. The sequenced sample consisted of T cells isolated from PBMCs. The DNA sequence is TGTGCCAGCAGTGAGGCGGCAGGGGGCGAAATCACTGAAGCTTTCTTT. This encodes CASSEAAGGEITEAFF.